These 30 T cell receptor beta chains share one sample of origin, sequenced in a study of cytomegalovirus exposure and HLA in healthy donors. PCR amplification relied on 60 Vbeta primers (plus 13 Jbeta primers). Profiling relied on immunoSEQ multiplex PCR, and the TCRdb table lists in-frame clones only, not all of them. The sample consists of 80,000 to 90,000 clones, approximately 79% of them appearing once. Input material: PBMCs. The receptors here all came from a man between 25 and 39 years old in good health and CMV-seronegative.

This clone has more than one count but fewer than ten. This chain joins TRBV15 and TRBJ1-2, with 8 bases that match TRBD1. Germline-derived CDR1 and CDR2 are LNHNV and YYDKDF (reference sequence). The CDR3 is made up of 14 amino acids. V trimming: 5 bases; J trimming: 7 bases; junction bases outside the gene matches: 9. The CDR3 DNA sequence: TGTGCCACCAGCGTGGACAGGGTAAGGAGTGGCTACACCTTC. It specifies CATSVDRVRSGYTF.

The gene calls are TRBV6-5 and TRBJ1-1; TRBD1 matches 10 bases. Trimming cost V 4 bases and J 11 bases; bases outside gene matches: 1. The CDR3 is 11 residues long. In germline, CDR1 is MNHEY, CDR2 SVGAGI. The CDR3 DNA sequence: TGTGCCAGCAGTTCGGACAGGGGGGCTTTCTTT. This encodes CASSSDRGAFF.

This clone has a handful of counts. The chain joins TRBV30 to TRBJ2-5, with TRBD1 identical over 7 bases. Germline V gene lookup returns CDR1 GTSNPN and CDR2 SVGIG (reference sequence). CDR3 length equals 15 residues. After removal of 1 base from V and 0 bases from J, the junction contained 5 bases not matched to a gene. The DNA of the CDR3 is TGTGCCTGGAGTGCAATGACAGGGTACCAAGAGACCCAGTACTTC. Protein: CAWSAMTGYQETQYF. Supplemented by reference TRBV30 and TRBJ2-5, the full variable domain reads SQTIHQWPATLVQPVGSPLSLECTVEGTSNPNLYWYRQAAGRGLQLLFYSVGIGQISSEVPQNLSASRPQDRQFILSSKKLLLSDSGFYLCAWSAMTGYQETQYFGPGTRLLVL.

V usage is TRBV2 and J usage is TRBJ1-2; possible D gene TRBD1, 5 bases. V lost 9 bases and J lost 2, with 13 bases in between. The CDR3 length is 13 residues. Germline V gene lookup returns CDR1 SNHLY and CDR2 FYNNEI. Here the CDR3 DNA reads TGTGCCAGAAGAGACAGTCTCAACTATGGCTACACCTTC. Translated, it gives CARRDSLNYGYTF.

The V and J genes are TRBV11-2 and TRBJ2-7; 7 bases map to TRBD2. Germline V CDR1 and CDR2: SGHAT, FQNNGV. The CDR3 loop spans 14 amino acids. V was clipped by 5 bases and J by 3 bases; unmatched bases: 7. CDR3 residues: CASSPSGPLYEQYF. The CDR3 nucleotides read TGTGCCAGCAGCCCTAGCGGTCCCCTCTACGAGCAGTACTTC.

This clone was seen once. This sequence joins TRBV7-3 and TRBJ1-2; 8 bases fit TRBD1. The germline V gene encodes CDR1 SGHTA and CDR2 FQGTGA. V dropped 5 bases and J dropped 7; count of bases not matched to a gene: 15. CDR3 length: 16 amino acids. The CDR3 DNA reads TGTGCCAGCAGCCTACGGACAGGGTCCCTTTCTCGTGGCTACACCTTC. It yields the protein CASSLRTGSLSRGYTF.

This rearrangement joins TRBV25-1 to TRBJ1-6; D ambiguous. This CDR3 is built from 16 residues. The V gene's germline CDR1 is MGHDK and CDR2 SYGVNS. The V and J ends lost 0 bases and 7 bases respectively, with 13 bases between them. The CDR3 DNA follows: TGTGCCAGCAGTGAATATAAGGGCGCGGGGAATTCACCCCTCCACTTT. Residues: CASSEYKGAGNSPLHF.

The chain employs TRBV5-1 and TRBJ1-1, with D possibly being TRBD1 (6 bases). The CDR3 length is 15 residues. V lost 4 bases, J lost 1 base, and 14 bases lay in between. Germline V gene sequence: CDR1 SGHRS, CDR2 YFSETQ. CDR3 bases: TGCGCCAGCAGCGTACAGGACAGCTCGAACACTGAAGCTTTCTTT. Its translation: CASSVQDSSNTEAFF.

This clone was picked up a small number of times. The chain uses TRBV6-5 and TRBJ1-6, with 7 bases matching TRBD1. The length of the CDR3 is 15 residues. V shed 0 bases and J 10 bases; nucleotides not matched to a gene: 6. The V gene's germline CDR1 is MNHEY and CDR2 SVGAGI. In nucleotides, the CDR3 is TGTGCCAGCAGTTACTCGAGGGGGCCCGGCTCACCCCTCCACTTT. Translated, it gives CASSYSRGPGSPLHF.

This chain links TRBV28 with TRBJ2-1; D might be TRBD2 (5 bases). Trimming removed 5 bases from V and 5 bases from J, with 10 bases in between. Looked up from germline, CDR1 is MDHEN and CDR2 is SYDVKM. CDR3 size: 13 residues. The CDR3 DNA is TGTGCCAGCAGTCCAAGGACTGACAATGAGCAGTTCTTC. Translation gives CASSPRTDNEQFF.

The rearrangement joins TRBV5-4 to TRBJ2-1; D gene uncertain. Germline V lookup: CDR1 SGHNT, CDR2 YYREEE (reference sequence). The CDR3 is 11 amino acids. Trimming removed 7 bases from V and 6 bases from J, with 8 bases in between. This CDR3 reads CASLALNEQFF. The CDR3 DNA is TGTGCCAGCTTAGCCCTCAATGAGCAGTTCTTC.

This clone has more than one count but fewer than ten. The V gene is TRBV6-1, the J gene TRBJ2-5; weak D call: TRBD1 (6 bases). V was clipped by 4 bases and J by 8 bases, with 20 bases between them. There are 15 residues in the CDR3. Per germline, CDR1 MNHNS and CDR2 SASEGT. The CDR3 DNA reads TGTGCCAGCAGTGTGGGGGCGGGCAGGTCCGTAACCCAGTACTTC. Its protein product is CASSVGAGRSVTQYF.

Only a few counts were recorded for this clone. The rearrangement uses TRBV4-3 and TRBJ1-5; 8 bases align to TRBD1. CDR3 length equals 18 residues. V lost 10 bases and J lost 0; bases outside the gene matches: 17. Germline V lookup: CDR1 LGHNA, CDR2 YSLEER. This chain's CDR3 is CATYGQGPDGLSNQPQHF. The CDR3 region has the DNA TGCGCCACCTACGGACAGGGACCCGACGGCCTTAGCAATCAGCCCCAGCATTTT.

A note on this clone: Other nucleotide sequences in the sample specify the same CDR3. J is TRBJ2-2 and V is TRBV14; no clear D. CDR3 length equals 13 residues. Trimming shortened V by 4 bases and J by 2 bases, and 5 bases separated the two germline ends. Germline V gene data show CDR1 as SGHDN and CDR2 as FVKESK. Written as DNA, the CDR3 is TGTGCCAGCAGCCGAGGAAACACCGGGGAGCTGTTTTTT. This gives the protein CASSRGNTGELFF.

The V gene is TRBV10-1, the J gene TRBJ1-1, with a tentative D call TRBD1 (5 bases). V was trimmed by 0 bases and J by 3 bases, leaving 11 bases between them. The germline gives CDR1 WNHNN, CDR2 SYGVQD (reference sequence). The CDR3 runs to 15 residues. As DNA, the CDR3 is TGCGCCAGCAGTGAGTCAGGGGCTATGGACACTGAAGCTTTCTTT. It is translated as CASSESGAMDTEAFF.

The chain recombines TRBV5-1 with TRBJ2-3, with D uncertain. Per germline, CDR1 SGHRS and CDR2 YFSETQ. The CDR3 length is 14 residues. V lost 0 bases to trimming and J lost 2 bases, with 7 bases between them. CDR3 amino acids: CASSLELTTDTQYF. DNA for the CDR3: TGCGCCAGCAGCTTGGAACTTACCACAGATACGCAGTATTTT.

The sample holds one count of this clone. The chain joins TRBV5-1 to TRBJ1-1; D is possibly TRBD1 (6 bases). This CDR3 has 14 amino acids. The germline V gene encodes CDR1 SGHRS and CDR2 YFSETQ. V was clipped by 3 bases and J by 2 bases, with 11 bases between them. The CDR3 nucleotides read TGCGCCAGCAGCTCGGCAGGGGCAAACACTGAAGCTTTCTTT. This codes for CASSSAGANTEAFF.

This chain links TRBV27 with TRBJ1-1; D possibly corresponds to TRBD1 (5 bases). Germline CDR1 reads MNHEY; CDR2 reads SMNVEV (reference sequence). V was trimmed by 2 bases and J by 4 bases, leaving 5 bases between them. The CDR3 extends over 12 amino acids. The DNA for the CDR3 is TGTGCCAGCAGTTTAAGGGGCACTGAAGCTTTCTTT. This gives the protein CASSLRGTEAFF.

This clone has more than one count but fewer than ten. The chain links TRBV27 to TRBJ2-2; 8 positions agree with TRBD1. V gave up 5 bases and J gave up 0 bases; unmatched junction bases: 11. The germline V gene has CDR1 MNHEY and CDR2 SMNVEV (reference sequence). This CDR3 region has 18 residues. The CDR3 loop is CASSRPDRVRANTGELFF. In nucleotides, the CDR3 is TGTGCCAGCAGTCGTCCGGACAGGGTTAGGGCGAACACCGGGGAGCTGTTTTTT.

The chain combines TRBV19 with TRBJ2-1; D perhaps matches TRBD2 (7 bases). The germline V and J ends were trimmed by 7 bases and 8 bases, with 21 bases remaining between them. The CDR3 loop spans 15 amino acids. Germline V gene lookup returns CDR1 LNHDA and CDR2 SQIVND (reference sequence). CDR3 region: CASTPSGGPGDEQFF. The DNA for the CDR3 is TGTGCCAGTACCCCCTCGGGGGGCCCAGGCGATGAGCAGTTCTTC.

This rearrangement joins TRBV7-9 to TRBJ1-4; D call uncertain. Germline loops: CDR1 SEHNR, CDR2 FQNEAQ (reference sequence). The V and J ends lost 5 bases and 6 bases respectively, with 7 bases between them. The length of the CDR3 is 12 residues. As DNA, the CDR3 is TGTGCCAGCAGCGCCGGGTATGAAAAACTGTTTTTT. It encodes CASSAGYEKLFF.

The V gene is TRBV5-6, the J gene TRBJ1-1; unclear D gene. V lost 0 bases and J lost 1, with 10 bases in between. Germline values: CDR1 SGHDT, CDR2 YYEEEE. CDR3 length equals 15 residues. The CDR3 sequence: CASSLDWTGNTEAFF. CDR3 DNA: TGTGCCAGCAGCTTGGACTGGACTGGGAACACTGAAGCTTTCTTT.

V is TRBV2 and J is TRBJ1-2; D is possibly TRBD1 (6 bases). Trimming pared 8 bases from V and 4 bases from J, leaving 17 bases between. Germline CDR1 SNHLY, CDR2 FYNNEI. This CDR3 has 14 residues. In DNA form, the CDR3 reads TGTGCCAGCCTAAGACAGGTCTCCCCCTATGGCTACACCTTC. Its translation is CASLRQVSPYGYTF.

This clone came up once. The rearrangement uses TRBV11-3 and TRBJ2-1; 9 bases line up with TRBD1. This CDR3 contains 15 residues. Looked up from germline, CDR1 is SGHNT and CDR2 is YENEEA. J lost 8 bases, V lost 5 bases, and 10 bases had no gene match. CDR3 sequence (DNA): TGTGCCAGCAGCAAAGCGGGACAGGGATTTCATGAGCAGTTCTTC. It codes for CASSKAGQGFHEQFF.

The count of this clone is one. The chain uses TRBV30 and TRBJ1-1; 8 bases are shared with TRBD1. Germline-derived CDR1 and CDR2 are GTSNPN and SVGIG (reference sequence). CDR3 length: 14 amino acids. After removal of 1 base from V and 3 bases from J, the junction contained 4 bases not matched to a gene. The CDR3 nucleotides are TGTGCCTGGAGTGGGACAGGGTCGGACACTGAAGCTTTCTTT. Protein product: CAWSGTGSDTEAFF.

The chain recombines TRBV28 with TRBJ1-2; TRBD1 aligns across 7 bases. V dropped 2 bases and J dropped 2; count of bases not matched to a gene: 5. The CDR3 spans 15 residues. The V gene's germline CDR1 is MDHEN and CDR2 SYDVKM. The CDR3 spells CASSLLRDRNYGYTF. As DNA, the CDR3 is TGTGCCAGCAGTTTACTCCGGGACAGAAACTATGGCTACACCTTC.

The chain has TRBV15 and TRBJ2-1; D uncertain. CDR1 is LNHNV and CDR2 is YYDKDF in the germline V gene (reference sequence). The CDR3 is 18 residues long. V gave up 4 bases and J gave up 5 bases, with 24 bases separating them. The CDR3 DNA reads TGTGCCACCAGCAATTCGCGCCGAGCCGAGGCGTATAACAATGAGCAGTTCTTC. This sequence encodes CATSNSRRAEAYNNEQFF.

V gene TRBV27 combines with J gene TRBJ2-7, with 10 bases aligning to TRBD2. This CDR3 is 15 amino acids long. The germline V gene encodes CDR1 MNHEY and CDR2 SMNVEV (reference sequence). V lost 3 bases and J lost 3; bases outside the gene matches: 5. In DNA, the CDR3 is TGTGCCAGCAGTTTGGGGGTAGCGGGGGGCTACGAGCAGTACTTC. This sequence encodes CASSLGVAGGYEQYF.

The chain couples TRBV5-1 to TRBJ2-5; D may be TRBD2 (5 bases). From germline, CDR1 is SGHRS and CDR2 YFSETQ. The CDR3 totals 15 residues. The germline V and J ends were trimmed by 0 bases and 4 bases, with 13 bases remaining between them. For the CDR3, the DNA is TGCGCCAGCAGCTTGGCCGTCGGGAATCCAGAGACCCAGTACTTC. Its translation is CASSLAVGNPETQYF.

The chain carries TRBV5-1 and TRBJ2-1; TRBD1 matches at 7 bases. This CDR3 region has 15 residues. J gave up 1 base and V 3 bases, and 4 bases lay outside the gene matches. CDR1 and CDR2 from the germline V gene are SGHRS and YFSETQ. The CDR3 nucleotides are TGCGCCAGCAGCTCCCGACAGGGATCCTACAATGAGCAGTTCTTC. This codes for CASSSRQGSYNEQFF.